This TCR beta chain was sequenced during a study of cytomegalovirus exposure and HLA in healthy donors. Whole-study context: A data release that came early held roughly 80 million unique TCRs from HLA-typed donors. In terms of ancestry, the Caucasian-associated cluster contained roughly 81% of the roughly 400 genotyped donors.

PCR primers comprised 60 Vbeta and 13 Jbeta primers. Sequencing used immunoSEQ multiplex PCR; TCRdb keeps in-frame clones, though not all of them. The table lists 150,000 to 200,000 clones, 75% of them singletons, with roughly 8.2% in the top ten. This clone was detected only a few times. Antigen unknown. Study-level results: More clonal expansion characterized HLA-associated TCR beta chains than equally common others in a later analysis. Later analysis identified 16,000 or so TCR beta sequences associated with HLA alleles, using a false discovery rate threshold of 0.05.

This TCR came from a woman aged 40-49 years in good health and CMV-seropositive. Source material: PBMCs.

This CDR3 is CASSSGTSGPRGKFF. DNA of the CDR3: TGTGCCAGCAGCTCCGGGACTAGCGGGCCCCGGGGGAAGTTCTTC. The rearrangement uses TRBV5-4 and TRBJ2-1, with TRBD2 matching over 12 bases. This CDR3 spans 15 amino acids. Germline CDR1 reads SGHNT; CDR2 reads YYREEE (reference sequence). After removal of 3 bases from V and 14 bases from J, the junction contained 12 bases not matched to a gene. The entire variable domain, with the rest obtained from reference TRBV5-4 and TRBJ2-1, is as follows: ETGVTQSPTHLIKTRGQQVTLRCSSQSGHNTVSWYQQALGQGPQFIFQYYREEENGRGNFPPRFSGLQFPNYSSELNVNALELDDSALYLCASSSGTSGPRGKFFGPGTRLTVL.